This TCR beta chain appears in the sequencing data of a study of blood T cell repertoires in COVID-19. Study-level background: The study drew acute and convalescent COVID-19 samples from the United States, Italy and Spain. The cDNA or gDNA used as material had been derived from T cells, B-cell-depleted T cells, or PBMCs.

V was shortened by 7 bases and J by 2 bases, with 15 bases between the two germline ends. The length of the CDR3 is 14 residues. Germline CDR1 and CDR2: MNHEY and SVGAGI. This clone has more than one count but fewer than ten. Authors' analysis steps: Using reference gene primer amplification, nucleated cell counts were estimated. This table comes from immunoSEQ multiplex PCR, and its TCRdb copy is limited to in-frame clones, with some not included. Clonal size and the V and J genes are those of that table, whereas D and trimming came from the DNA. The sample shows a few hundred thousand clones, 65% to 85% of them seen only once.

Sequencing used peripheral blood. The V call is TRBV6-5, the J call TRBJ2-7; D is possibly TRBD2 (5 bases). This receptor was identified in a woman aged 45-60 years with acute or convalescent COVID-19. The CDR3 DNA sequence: TGTGCCAGCACGAACGGAGGCAGTCCCTACGAGCAGTACTTC. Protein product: CASTNGGSPYEQYF.